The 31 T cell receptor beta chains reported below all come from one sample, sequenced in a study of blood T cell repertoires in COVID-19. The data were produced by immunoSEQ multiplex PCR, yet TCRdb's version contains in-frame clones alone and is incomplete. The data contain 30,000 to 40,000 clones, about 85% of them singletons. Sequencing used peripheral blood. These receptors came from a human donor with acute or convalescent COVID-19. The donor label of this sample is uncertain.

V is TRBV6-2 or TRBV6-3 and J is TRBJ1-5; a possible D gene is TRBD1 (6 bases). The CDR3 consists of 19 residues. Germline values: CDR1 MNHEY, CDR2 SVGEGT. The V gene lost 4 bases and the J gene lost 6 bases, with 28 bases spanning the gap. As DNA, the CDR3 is TGTGCCAGCAGTTTTCCGTCGAAAGGAAGACACAGGGAAGGTCAGCCCCAGCATTTT. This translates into CASSFPSKGRHREGQPQHF.

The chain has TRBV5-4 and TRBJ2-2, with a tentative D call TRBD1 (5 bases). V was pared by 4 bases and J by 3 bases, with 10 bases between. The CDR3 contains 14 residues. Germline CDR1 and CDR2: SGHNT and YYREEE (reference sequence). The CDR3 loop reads CASSLDRHTGELFF. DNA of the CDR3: TGTGCCAGCAGCCTCGACAGACACACCGGGGAGCTGTTTTTT.

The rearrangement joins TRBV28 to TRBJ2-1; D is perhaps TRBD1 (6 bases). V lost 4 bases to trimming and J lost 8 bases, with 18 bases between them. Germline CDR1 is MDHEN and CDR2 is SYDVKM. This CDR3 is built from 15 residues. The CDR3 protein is CASSSPTGARDEQFF. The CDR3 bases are TGTGCCAGCAGTTCCCCGACAGGAGCACGGGATGAGCAGTTCTTC.

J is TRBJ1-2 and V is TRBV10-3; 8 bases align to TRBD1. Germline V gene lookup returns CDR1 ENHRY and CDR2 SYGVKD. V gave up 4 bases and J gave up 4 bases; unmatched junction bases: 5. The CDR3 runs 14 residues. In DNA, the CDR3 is TGTGCCATCAGTGGTGACAGGGGATTCTATGGCTACACCTTC. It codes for CAISGDRGFYGYTF.

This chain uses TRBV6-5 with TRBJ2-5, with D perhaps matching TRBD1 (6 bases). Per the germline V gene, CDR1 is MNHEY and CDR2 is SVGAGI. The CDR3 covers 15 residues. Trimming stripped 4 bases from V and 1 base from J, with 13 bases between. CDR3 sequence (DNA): TGTGCCAGCAGTTCCCTGGGGGCAGTCCAAGAGACCCAGTACTTC. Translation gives CASSSLGAVQETQYF.

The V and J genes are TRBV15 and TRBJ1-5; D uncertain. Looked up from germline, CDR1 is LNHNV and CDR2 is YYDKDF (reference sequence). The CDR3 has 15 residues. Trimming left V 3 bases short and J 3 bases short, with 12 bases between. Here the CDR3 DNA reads TGTGCCACCAGCAGGACATATGGTGACAATCAGCCCCAGCATTTT. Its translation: CATSRTYGDNQPQHF.

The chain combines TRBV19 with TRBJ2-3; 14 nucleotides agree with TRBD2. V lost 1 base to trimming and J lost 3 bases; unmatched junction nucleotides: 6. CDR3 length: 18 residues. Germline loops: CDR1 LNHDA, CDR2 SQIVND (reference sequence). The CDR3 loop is CASSIGRLAGGTTDTQYF. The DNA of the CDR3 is TGTGCCAGTAGTATAGGCCGACTAGCGGGGGGGACAACAGATACGCAGTATTTT.

In DNA form, the CDR3 reads TGTGCCATCAGTGCCAGGACAGGGGGCGATGGGGAAGCTTTCTTT. This codes for CAISARTGGDGEAFF. The chain couples TRBV10-3 to TRBJ1-1, with 11 nucleotides matching TRBD1. The V and J ends lost 4 bases and 8 bases, in that order; junction bases with no gene match: 9. CDR3 length equals 15 residues. Germline-derived CDR1 and CDR2 are ENHRY and SYGVKD.

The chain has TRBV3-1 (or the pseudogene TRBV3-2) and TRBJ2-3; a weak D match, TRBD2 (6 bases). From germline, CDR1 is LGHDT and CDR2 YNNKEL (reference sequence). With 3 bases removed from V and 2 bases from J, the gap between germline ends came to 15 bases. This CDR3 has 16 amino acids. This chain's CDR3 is CASSQPGEVHTDTQYF. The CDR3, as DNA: TGTGCCAGCAGCCAGCCGGGGGAGGTGCACACAGATACGCAGTATTTT.

The CDR3 region has the DNA TGTGCCAGCAGTGTTGGGCCTAGCAGCCTGTATTTT. Amino acids: CASSVGPSSLYF. The V and J genes are TRBV2 and TRBJ2-3; weak D call: TRBD2 (5 bases). The V and J ends lost 4 bases and 14 bases respectively, with 16 bases between them. CDR3 length equals 12 residues. Germline V gene data show CDR1 as SNHLY and CDR2 as FYNNEI.

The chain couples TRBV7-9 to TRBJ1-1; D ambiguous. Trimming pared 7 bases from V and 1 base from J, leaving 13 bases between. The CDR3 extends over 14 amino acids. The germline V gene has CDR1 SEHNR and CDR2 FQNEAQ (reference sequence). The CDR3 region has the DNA TGTGCCAGCAATAAGCGGGCAGAGAACACTGAAGCTTTCTTT. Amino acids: CASNKRAENTEAFF.

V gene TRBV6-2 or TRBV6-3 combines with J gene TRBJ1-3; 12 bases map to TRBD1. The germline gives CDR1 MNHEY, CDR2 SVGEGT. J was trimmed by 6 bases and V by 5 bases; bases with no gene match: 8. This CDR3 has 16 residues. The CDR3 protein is CASSHPGTGGENTIYF. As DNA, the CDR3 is TGTGCCAGCAGTCACCCCGGGACAGGGGGCGAAAACACCATATATTTT.

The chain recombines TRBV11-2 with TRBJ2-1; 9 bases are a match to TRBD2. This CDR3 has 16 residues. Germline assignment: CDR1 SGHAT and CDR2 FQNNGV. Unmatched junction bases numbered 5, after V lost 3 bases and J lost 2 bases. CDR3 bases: TGTGCCAGCAGCTTCACACTAGCGGGCACCTACAATGAGCAGTTCTTC. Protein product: CASSFTLAGTYNEQFF.

The CDR3 DNA follows: TGTGCCAGCAGTTACTCGGTAGATCAGCCCCAGCATTTT. It translates to CASSYSVDQPQHF. The rearrangement joins TRBV6-5 to TRBJ1-5; D is ambiguous. The CDR3 sequence is 13 residues long. The germline gives CDR1 MNHEY, CDR2 SVGAGI. V lost 0 bases, J lost 5 bases, and 5 bases lay in between.

DNA for the CDR3: TGTGCCAGCTCACCACACAGGGGACCGGAGGGCTACACCTTC. Amino acid sequence: CASSPHRGPEGYTF. The rearrangement uses TRBV18 and TRBJ1-2, with TRBD1 matching 7 bases. With V trimmed by 1 base and J by 8 bases, 7 bases remained unmatched. The CDR3 loop spans 14 amino acids. Germline values: CDR1 KGHSH, CDR2 LQKENI. Full variable domain (missing parts from reference TRBV18 and TRBJ1-2): NAGVMQNPRHLVRRRGQEARLRCSPMKGHSHVYWYRQLPEEGLKFMVYLQKENIIDESGMPKERFSAEFPKEGPSILRIQQVVRGDSAAYFCASSPHRGPEGYTFGSGTRLTVV.

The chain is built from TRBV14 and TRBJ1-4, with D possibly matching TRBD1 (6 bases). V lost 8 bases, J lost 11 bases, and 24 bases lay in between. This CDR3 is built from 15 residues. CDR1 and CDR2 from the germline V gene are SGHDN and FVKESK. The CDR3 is CASYPRALYRGKLFF. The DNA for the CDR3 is TGTGCCAGCTATCCCCGGGCCCTATATAGGGGGAAACTGTTTTTT.

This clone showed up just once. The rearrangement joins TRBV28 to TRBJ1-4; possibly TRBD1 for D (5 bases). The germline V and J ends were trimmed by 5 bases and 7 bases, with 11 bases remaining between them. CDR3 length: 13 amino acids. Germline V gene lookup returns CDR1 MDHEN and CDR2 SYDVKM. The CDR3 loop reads CASSGGFGEKLFF. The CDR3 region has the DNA TGTGCCAGCAGTGGGGGGTTTGGTGAAAAACTGTTTTTT. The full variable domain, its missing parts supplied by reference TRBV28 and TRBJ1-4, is DVKVTQSSRYLVKRTGEKVFLECVQDMDHENMFWYRQDPGLGLRLIYFSYDVKMKEKGDIPEGYSVSREKKERFSLILESASTNQTSMYLCASSGGFGEKLFFGSGTQLSVL.

CDR3 in DNA: TGTGCCAGCAGCTTGGGCGGGAACTATGGCTACACCTTC. Protein: CASSLGGNYGYTF. The chain is built from TRBV7-9 and TRBJ1-2; no clear D gene. Germline CDR1 reads SEHNR; CDR2 reads FQNEAQ (reference sequence). The V end was cut by 3 bases, the J end by 2 bases, with 7 bases between. The CDR3 has 13 residues.

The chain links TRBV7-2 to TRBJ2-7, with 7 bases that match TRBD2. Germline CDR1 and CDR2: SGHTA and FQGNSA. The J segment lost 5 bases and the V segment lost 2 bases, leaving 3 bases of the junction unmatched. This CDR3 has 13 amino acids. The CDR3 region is CASSLYTSDEQYF. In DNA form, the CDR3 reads TGTGCCAGCAGCTTATATACTAGCGACGAGCAGTACTTC. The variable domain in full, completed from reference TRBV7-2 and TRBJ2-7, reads GAGVSQSPSNKVTEKGKDVELRCDPISGHTALYWYRQSLGQGLEFLIYFQGNSAPDKSGLPSDRFSAERTGGSVSTLTIQRTQQEDSAVYLCASSLYTSDEQYFGPGTRLTVT.

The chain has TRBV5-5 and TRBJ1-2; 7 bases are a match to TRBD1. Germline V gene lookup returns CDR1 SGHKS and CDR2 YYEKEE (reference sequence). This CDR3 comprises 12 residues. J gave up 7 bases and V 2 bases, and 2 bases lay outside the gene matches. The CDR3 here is CASSFSGGGYTF. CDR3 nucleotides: TGTGCCAGCAGCTTCTCAGGGGGTGGCTACACCTTC.

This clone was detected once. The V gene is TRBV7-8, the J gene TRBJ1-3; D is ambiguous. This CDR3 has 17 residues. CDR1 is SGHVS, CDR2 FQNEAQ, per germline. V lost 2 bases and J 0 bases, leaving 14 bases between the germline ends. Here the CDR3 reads CASSLSRQEVSGNTIYF. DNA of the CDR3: TGTGCCAGCAGCTTAAGCCGTCAGGAAGTCTCTGGAAACACCATATATTTT.

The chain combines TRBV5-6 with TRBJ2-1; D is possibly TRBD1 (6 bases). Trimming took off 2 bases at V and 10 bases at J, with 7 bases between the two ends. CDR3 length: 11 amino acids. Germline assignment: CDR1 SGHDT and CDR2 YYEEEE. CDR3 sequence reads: CASSFQGEQFF. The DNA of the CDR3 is TGTGCCAGCAGCTTCCAGGGGGAGCAGTTCTTC. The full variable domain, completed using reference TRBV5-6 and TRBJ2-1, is DAGVTQSPTHLIKTRGQQVTLRCSPKSGHDTVSWYQQALGQGPQFIFQYYEEEERQRGNFPDRFSGHQFPNYSSELNVNALLLGDSALYLCASSFQGEQFFGPGTRLTVL.

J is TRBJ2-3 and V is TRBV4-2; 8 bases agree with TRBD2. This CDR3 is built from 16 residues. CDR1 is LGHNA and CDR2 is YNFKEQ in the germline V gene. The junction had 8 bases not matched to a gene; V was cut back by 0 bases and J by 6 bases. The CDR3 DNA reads TGTGCCAGCAGCCAAGATCTGATAGCGGGGAGCGATACGCAGTATTTT. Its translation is CASSQDLIAGSDTQYF.

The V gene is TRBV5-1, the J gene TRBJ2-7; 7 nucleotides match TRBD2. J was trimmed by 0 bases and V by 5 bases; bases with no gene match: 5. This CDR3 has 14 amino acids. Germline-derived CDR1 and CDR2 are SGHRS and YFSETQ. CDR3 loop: CASSNGGSSYEQYF. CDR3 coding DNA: TGCGCCAGCAGTAACGGGGGGAGCTCCTACGAGCAGTACTTC.

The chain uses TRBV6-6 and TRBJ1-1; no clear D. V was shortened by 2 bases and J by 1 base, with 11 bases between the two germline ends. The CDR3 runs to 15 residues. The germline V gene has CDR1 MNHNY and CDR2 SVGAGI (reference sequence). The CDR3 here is CASSYPEGGNTEAFF. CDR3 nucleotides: TGTGCCAGCAGTTACCCGGAGGGTGGGAACACTGAAGCTTTCTTT.

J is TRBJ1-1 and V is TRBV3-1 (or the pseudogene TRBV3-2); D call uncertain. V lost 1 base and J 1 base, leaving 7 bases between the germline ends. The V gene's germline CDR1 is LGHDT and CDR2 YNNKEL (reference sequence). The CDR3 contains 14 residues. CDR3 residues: CASSQGSGNTEAFF. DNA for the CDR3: TGTGCCAGCAGCCAAGGGTCGGGGAACACTGAAGCTTTCTTT.

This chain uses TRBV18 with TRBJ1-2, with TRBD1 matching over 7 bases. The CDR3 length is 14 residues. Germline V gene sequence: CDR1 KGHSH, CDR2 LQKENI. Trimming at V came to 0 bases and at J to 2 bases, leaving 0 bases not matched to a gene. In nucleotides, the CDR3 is TGTGCCAGCTCACCACCGACAGGGAACTATGGCTACACCTTC. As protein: CASSPPTGNYGYTF.

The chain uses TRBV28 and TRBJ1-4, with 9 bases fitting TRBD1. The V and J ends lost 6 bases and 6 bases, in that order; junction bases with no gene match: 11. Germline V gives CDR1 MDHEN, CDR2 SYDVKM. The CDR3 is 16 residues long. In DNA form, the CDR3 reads TGTGCCAGCAGGCTACCGAGGGACAGGGTAGATGAAAAACTGTTTTTT. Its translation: CASRLPRDRVDEKLFF.

CDR3 region: CASSRPVYGYTF. The CDR3 nucleotides are TGTGCCAGCAGCCGTCCGGTCTATGGCTACACCTTC. This chain uses TRBV28 with TRBJ1-2, with D uncertain. V lost 6 bases and J lost 4, with 9 bases in between. This CDR3 is built from 12 residues. Germline CDR1 MDHEN, CDR2 SYDVKM.

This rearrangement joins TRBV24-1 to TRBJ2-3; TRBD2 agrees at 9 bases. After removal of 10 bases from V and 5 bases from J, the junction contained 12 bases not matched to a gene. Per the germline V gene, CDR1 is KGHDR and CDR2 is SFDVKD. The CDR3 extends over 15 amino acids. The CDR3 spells CATSYGGGAGDTQYF. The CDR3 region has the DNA TGTGCCACTTCCTATGGCGGGGGGGCCGGAGATACGCAGTATTTT.

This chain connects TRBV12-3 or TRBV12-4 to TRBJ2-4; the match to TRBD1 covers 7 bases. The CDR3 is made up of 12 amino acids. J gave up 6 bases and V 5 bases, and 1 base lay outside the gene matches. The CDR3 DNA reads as TGTGCCAGCAGTGGGGACAGAAACATTCAGTACTTC. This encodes CASSGDRNIQYF.